This T cell receptor beta chain was sequenced for a study of control samples from healthy donors and cancer patients. This CDR3 has 15 residues. With 3 bases clipped from V and 1 base from J, the junction kept 3 bases outside the gene matches. CDR1 is LGHDT and CDR2 is YNNKEL in the germline V gene (reference sequence). Profiling relied on immunoSEQ multiplex PCR, and the TCRdb table lists in-frame clones only, not all of them. The profile shows tens of thousands of clones, about 80% of them singletons. Sequencing used PBMCs. This TCR came from a woman between 50 and 59 years old with lung cancer. The rearrangement links TRBV3-1 (or the pseudogene TRBV3-2) to TRBJ1-2; 9 bases are a match to TRBD1. Here the CDR3 reads CASSHGTGFNYGYTF. The CDR3 DNA reads TGTGCCAGCAGCCATGGGACAGGGTTTAACTATGGCTACACCTTC.